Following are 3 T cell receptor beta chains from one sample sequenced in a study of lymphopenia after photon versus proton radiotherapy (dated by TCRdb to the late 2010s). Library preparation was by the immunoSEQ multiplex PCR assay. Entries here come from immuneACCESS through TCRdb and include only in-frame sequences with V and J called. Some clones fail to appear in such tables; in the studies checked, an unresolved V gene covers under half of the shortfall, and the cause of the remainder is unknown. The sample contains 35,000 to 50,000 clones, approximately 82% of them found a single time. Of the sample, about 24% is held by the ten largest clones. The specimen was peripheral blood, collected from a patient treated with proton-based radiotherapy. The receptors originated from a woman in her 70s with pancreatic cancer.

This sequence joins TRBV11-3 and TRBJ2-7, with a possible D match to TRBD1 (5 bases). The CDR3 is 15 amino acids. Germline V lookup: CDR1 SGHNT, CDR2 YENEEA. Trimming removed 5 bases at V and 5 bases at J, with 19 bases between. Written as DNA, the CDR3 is TGTGCCAGCAGCGTCGAGTTGGGGCCCAGGGACGAGCAGTACTTC. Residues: CASSVELGPRDEQYF.

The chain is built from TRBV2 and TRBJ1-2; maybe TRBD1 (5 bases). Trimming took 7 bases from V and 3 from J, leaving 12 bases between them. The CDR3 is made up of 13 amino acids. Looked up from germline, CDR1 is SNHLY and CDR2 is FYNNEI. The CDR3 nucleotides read TGTGCCAGCACGGCGGGGGATTACTATGGCTACACCTTC. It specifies CASTAGDYYGYTF.

The CDR3 sequence: CASSPTNTEAFF. DNA for the CDR3: TGCGCCAGCAGTCCCACGAACACTGAAGCTTTCTTT. The chain couples TRBV10-2 to TRBJ1-1; unclear D gene. Germline CDR1 is WSHSY and CDR2 is SAAADI. The CDR3 covers 12 residues. V gave up 5 bases and J gave up 1 base, with 5 bases separating them.